The clone carrying this T cell receptor (beta chain) was picked up many times. No antigen is known for it. From the 5' RACE reads, TCRdb called clonotypes with MiXCR, one entry per CDR3 protein. The table has around 140,000 distinct CDR3 sequences, over 6% seen once. The CDR3 spans 13 residues. V dropped 5 bases and J dropped 2 bases, with 9 bases sitting between them. CDR1 is SGHTA and CDR2 is FQGTGA in the germline V gene. This sample was included in a study of T-cell memory formation after mild COVID-19. Overall study context: In these data, TCR clusters were largely donor specific.

Study conclusions and caveats: Pre-infection memory held some responding clones, suggesting pre-existing cross-reactive T cells responded. Chiefly within CM and EM were the contracting CD4+ clones; CD8+ ones were within EMRA. Still unconfirmed is whether the second-wave clones peaking on day 37 recognized SARS-CoV-2.

The source material was PBMCs or a T cell subset sorted from them (not recorded which). The clonotype originates from an adult woman who had mild COVID-19 (a few samples of this study predate the infection). Cell type and time point are not known. V is TRBV7-3 and J is TRBJ2-5; D unclear. The CDR3 region has the DNA TGTGCCAGCAGCCTGATGCCTCAAGAGACCCAGTACTTC. It translates to CASSLMPQETQYF.